The T cell receptor beta chain described here comes from a study of Graves' ophthalmopathy and Graves' hyperthyroidism. This clonotype was seen ten or more times. Its specificity is unknown. Trimming took off 1 base at V and 3 bases at J, with 13 bases between the two ends. Germline CDR1 DFQATT, CDR2 SNEGSKA (reference sequence). The CDR3 has 16 amino acids. Other autoimmune disease, uncontrolled infection, pregnancy and lactation led to exclusion. Regarding the study as a whole: Ophthalmopathy was separated from stable hyperthyroidism by a 13-signature model with 87.88% sensitivity and approximately 81% specificity.

As the template, RNA transcripts were used to amplify TCR beta CDR3 regions. HTBI primers were used in a first-round RT-PCR, which preceded a second-round multiplex PCR. TCRdb used MiXCR to reprocess the multiplex PCR reads, holding one entry per CDR3 protein. Of 1 million to 1.3 million distinct CDR3 sequences listed, less than 45% are singletons. The sequencing input was peripheral blood or thyroid tissue (not recorded which). The V and J genes are TRBV20-1 and TRBJ2-6; D gene ambiguous. The sequence derives from an adult man with Graves' hyperthyroidism. CDR3 residues: CSARGTTVFGANVLTF. The CDR3 nucleotides read TGCAGTGCTAGAGGGACGACGGTTTTTGGGGCCAACGTCCTGACTTTC.